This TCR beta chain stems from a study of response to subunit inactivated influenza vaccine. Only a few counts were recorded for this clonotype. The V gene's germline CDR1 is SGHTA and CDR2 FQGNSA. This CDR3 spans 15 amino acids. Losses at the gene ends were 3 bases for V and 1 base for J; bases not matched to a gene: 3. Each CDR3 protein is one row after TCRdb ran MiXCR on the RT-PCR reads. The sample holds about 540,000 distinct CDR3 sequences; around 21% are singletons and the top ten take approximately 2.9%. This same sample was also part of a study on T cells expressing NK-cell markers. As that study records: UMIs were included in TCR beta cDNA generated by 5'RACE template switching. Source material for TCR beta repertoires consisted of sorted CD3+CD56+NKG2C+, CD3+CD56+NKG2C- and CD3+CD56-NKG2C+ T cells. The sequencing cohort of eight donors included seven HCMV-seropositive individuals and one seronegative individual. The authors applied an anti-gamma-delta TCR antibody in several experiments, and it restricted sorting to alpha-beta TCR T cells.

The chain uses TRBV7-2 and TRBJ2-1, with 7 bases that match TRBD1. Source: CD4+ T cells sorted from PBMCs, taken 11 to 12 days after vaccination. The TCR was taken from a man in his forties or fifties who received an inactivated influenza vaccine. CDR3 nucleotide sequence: TGTGCCAGCAGCTTTGACAGGGCGTCCTACAATGAGCAGTTCTTC. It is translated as CASSFDRASYNEQFF.